The 18 T cell receptor beta chains presented below share a single source sample, sequenced in a study of cytomegalovirus exposure and HLA in healthy donors (dated by TCRdb to between 2016 and 2019). Libraries came from the immunoSEQ multiplex PCR assay. For the multiplex PCR, a mixture combining 60 forward primers for TCR Vbeta segments and 13 reverse primers for TCR Jbeta segments was used. TCRdb mirrors the immuneACCESS table, restricted to in-frame sequences. Some clones are absent from its copies; in checked studies, under half trace to an unresolved V gene, and the reason for the others is unknown. A total of approximately 190,000 clones appear in this sample, around 87% of them only once. The ten largest account for over 1% of the sample. Sequenced input: PBMCs. These receptors were collected from a man aged 25-45 years in good health and CMV-seronegative.

CDR3 in amino acids: CASSVAAGAFTGELFF. In nucleotides, the CDR3 is TGTGCCAGCAGCGTAGCAGCGGGGGCCTTCACCGGGGAGCTGTTTTTT. The chain combines TRBV9 with TRBJ2-2, with 8 bases that match TRBD2. Looked up from germline, CDR1 is SGDLS and CDR2 is YYNGEE. The V gene end was trimmed by 0 bases and the J gene end by 4 bases; junction bases not matched to a gene: 5. The CDR3 contains 16 residues. Variable domain in full (rest from reference TRBV9 and TRBJ2-2): DSGVTQTPKHLITATGQRVTLRCSPRSGDLSVYWYQQSLDQGLQFLIQYYNGEERAKGNILERFSAQQFPDLHSELNLSSLELGDSALYFCASSVAAGAFTGELFFGEGSRLTVL.

The rearrangement uses TRBV4-1 and TRBJ1-5; no reliable D call. Trimming left V 0 bases short and J 3 bases short, with 12 bases between. Germline V gene lookup returns CDR1 MGHRA and CDR2 YSYEKL. This CDR3 has 16 amino acids. CDR3 loop: CASSQEAKATNQPQHF. CDR3 coding DNA: TGCGCCAGCAGCCAAGAAGCGAAGGCGACCAATCAGCCCCAGCATTTT.

The rearrangement links TRBV18 to TRBJ1-6; no clear D. The CDR3 has 15 residues. Germline V gene sequence: CDR1 KGHSH, CDR2 LQKENI. Trimming left V 2 bases short and J 5 bases short, with 10 bases between. The CDR3 protein is CASSPGVTNNSPLHF. The CDR3 coding sequence is TGTGCCAGCTCACCAGGAGTAACAAATAATTCACCCCTCCACTTT.

There are a few counts of this clone. The chain links TRBV6-4 to TRBJ1-6, with D tentatively TRBD1 (5 bases). V was cut by 8 bases and J by 7 bases, with 18 bases left in between. Per the germline V gene, CDR1 is MRHNA and CDR2 is SNTAGT. The CDR3 sequence is 15 residues long. The CDR3 bases are TGTGCCAGCCGCCCGCAAGGGGAGGGAAATTCACCCCTCCACTTT. This gives the protein CASRPQGEGNSPLHF.

This chain links TRBV7-9 with TRBJ1-4; possible D gene TRBD1, 5 bases. V was clipped by 4 bases and J by 5 bases, with 11 bases between them. CDR3 length: 14 residues. Looked up from germline, CDR1 is SEHNR and CDR2 is FQNEAQ (reference sequence). The CDR3 DNA follows: TGTGCCAGCAGCTCCCGACAGAAGAATGAAAAACTGTTTTTT. Its protein product is CASSSRQKNEKLFF.

The chain is built from TRBV7-8 and TRBJ2-7, with 11 bases aligning to TRBD1. From germline, CDR1 is SGHVS and CDR2 FQNEAQ. This CDR3 region has 16 residues. V shed 3 bases and J 3 bases; nucleotides not matched to a gene: 7. DNA for the CDR3: TGTGCCAGCAGCTTGAGGACAGGGGGCTCTTACTACGAGCAGTACTTC. Amino acids: CASSLRTGGSYYEQYF.

The V gene is TRBV28, the J gene TRBJ2-7; 8 nucleotides align to TRBD1. Germline CDR1 MDHEN, CDR2 SYDVKM. The V gene end was trimmed by 6 bases and the J gene end by 1 base; junction bases not matched to a gene: 5. CDR3 length equals 14 residues. The CDR3: CASSFRDRSYEQYF. The CDR3 DNA follows: TGTGCCAGCAGCTTCCGGGACAGGTCCTACGAGCAGTACTTC.

The chain employs TRBV29-1 and TRBJ1-5; D unclear. Germline V gene lookup returns CDR1 SQVTM and CDR2 ANQGSEA. The CDR3 runs 13 residues. Trimming left V 4 bases short and J 3 bases short, with 10 bases between. CDR3 DNA sequence: TGCAGCGTTGTTCAGGCTCTCAATCAGCCCCAGCATTTT. As protein: CSVVQALNQPQHF.

J is TRBJ2-5 and V is TRBV7-6; 7 positions match TRBD1. After removal of 4 bases from V and 5 bases from J, the junction contained 7 bases not matched to a gene. This CDR3 is 14 amino acids long. The germline gives CDR1 SGHVS, CDR2 FNYEAQ. CDR3 nucleotide sequence: TGTGCCAGCAGCTCCAGGGGGATCAAGGAGACCCAGTACTTC. Translation: CASSSRGIKETQYF.

The chain recombines TRBV11-2 with TRBJ2-5, with 13 bases identical to TRBD2. The junction had 8 bases not matched to a gene; V was cut back by 2 bases and J by 5 bases. Germline CDR1 and CDR2: SGHAT and FQNNGV. The CDR3 extends over 17 amino acids. The CDR3 DNA sequence: TGTGCCAGCAGCTTAACTAGCGGGGGGGCCGCGGTCGAGACCCAGTACTTC. The encoded protein is CASSLTSGGAAVETQYF. Drawing the rest from reference TRBV11-2 and TRBJ2-5, the complete variable domain is EAGVAQSPRYKIIEKRQSVAFWCNPISGHATLYWYQQILGQGPKLLIQFQNNGVVDDSQLPKDRFSAERLKGVDSTLKIQPAKLEDSAVYLCASSLTSGGAAVETQYFGPGTRLLVL.

The V call is TRBV11-2, the J call TRBJ1-2; TRBD1 is a possible D gene (6 bases). This CDR3 is 14 amino acids long. CDR1 and CDR2 from the germline V gene are SGHAT and FQNNGV. V was pared by 1 base and J by 5 bases, with 11 bases between. The CDR3 DNA reads as TGTGCCAGCAGCTTAGGGTACAGGGAATATGGCTACACCTTC. Translation gives CASSLGYREYGYTF.

The genes are TRBV6-4 and TRBJ1-5, with 7 bases fitting TRBD1. V was pared by 5 bases and J by 1 base, with 14 bases of the junction left unmatched. The CDR3 runs to 18 residues. Germline loops: CDR1 MRHNA, CDR2 SNTAGT. Here the CDR3 DNA reads TGTGCCAGCAGTCGCCCCGGGACAGAGATTAGGAGCAATCAGCCCCAGCATTTT. This codes for CASSRPGTEIRSNQPQHF.

The genes are TRBV6-5 and TRBJ2-7, with TRBD1 identical over 7 bases. J gave up 3 bases and V 2 bases, and 7 bases lay outside the gene matches. This CDR3 has 15 amino acids. Germline CDR1 reads MNHEY; CDR2 reads SVGAGI. This CDR3 is CASSYGGQQVYEQYF. DNA of the CDR3: TGTGCCAGCAGTTACGGGGGACAGCAAGTCTACGAGCAGTACTTC.

The chain links TRBV5-4 to TRBJ2-3; a weak D match, TRBD2 (7 bases). The CDR3 length is 18 residues. Germline CDR1 reads SGHNT; CDR2 reads YYREEE (reference sequence). The V end was cut by 4 bases, the J end by 0 bases, with 21 bases between. The CDR3: CASSVVRGGGGSTDTQYF. The CDR3 DNA reads as TGTGCCAGCAGCGTCGTACGAGGGGGGGGCGGAAGCACAGATACGCAGTATTTT.

The chain links TRBV19 to TRBJ2-7, with D possibly being TRBD1 (5 bases). Germline V gene lookup returns CDR1 LNHDA and CDR2 SQIVND (reference sequence). The CDR3 has 14 residues. The V gene lost 3 bases and the J gene lost 2 bases, with 11 bases spanning the gap. CDR3 loop: CASSIMDMPYEQYF. The CDR3 coding sequence is TGTGCCAGTAGTATTATGGACATGCCCTACGAGCAGTACTTC.

In its sample, this clone was seen once. V gene TRBV21-1 combines with J gene TRBJ2-3; whether TRBD2, the table's D call, matches the DNA was not checked. TRBV21-1 is tagged as a pseudogene. The CDR3 has 16 amino acids. The CDR3 spells CASSHRRLAGRDTQYF. In DNA, the CDR3 is TGTGCCAGCAGCCACAGACGACTAGCGGGAAGAGATACGCAGTATTTT.

This clone was detected a few times. The chain couples TRBV2 to TRBJ2-6; the D is unclear. The CDR3 has 16 amino acids. Germline V CDR1 and CDR2: SNHLY, FYNNEI. V was trimmed by 7 bases and J by 0 bases, leaving 13 bases between them. DNA for the CDR3: TGTGCCAGCACCGGCAGGATGAGCTCTGGGGCCAACGTCCTGACTTTC. Protein sequence: CASTGRMSSGANVLTF.

This chain joins TRBV4-1 and TRBJ1-5; D gene uncertain. V lost 1 base, J lost 0 bases, and 7 bases lay in between. Germline assignment: CDR1 MGHRA and CDR2 YSYEKL. CDR3 length: 15 residues. CDR3 sequence (DNA): TGCGCCAGCAGCCAAGGAGATAGTAGCAATCAGCCCCAGCATTTT. This translates into CASSQGDSSNQPQHF.